This T cell receptor beta chain derives from a study of blood T cell repertoires in COVID-19. Measured with immunoSEQ multiplex PCR; TCRdb has only the in-frame clones, and not every one. This sample yields tens of thousands of clones, of which 75% to 90% are seen a single time; roughly 8.8% belongs to the top ten. This clone was seen just once. V dropped 5 bases and J dropped 0 bases, with 14 bases sitting between them. The CDR3 runs 16 residues. Germline V gene data show CDR1 as SGHRS and CDR2 as YFSETQ. V is TRBV5-1 and J is TRBJ1-4, with a tentative D call TRBD1 (6 bases). The material sequenced was peripheral blood. The TCR originated in a man under 40 with acute or convalescent COVID-19. The CDR3: CASRGGGSSTNEKLFF. In nucleotides, the CDR3 is TGCGCCAGCAGAGGGGGAGGGAGCTCAACTAATGAAAAACTGTTTTTT.